This T cell receptor (beta chain) is drawn from a study of post-analysis software for immune sequencing data. Study-wide findings and caveats: Patients used five TRBV segments, including TRBV5-6, TRBV5-1 and TRBV20-1, more often than controls.

Notes on this clonotype: What it binds is unknown.

Incorporated into the TCR beta cDNA libraries were unique molecular identifiers, which served to reduce PCR and sequencing biases. MiXCR, applied by TCRdb to the PCR reads, yields one record per CDR3 protein. The table includes 150,000 to 200,000 distinct CDR3 sequences, 25% to 35% detected once. Germline-derived CDR1 and CDR2 are LNHDA and SQIVND (reference sequence). V shed 3 bases and J shed 3 bases, with 12 bases lying between them. CDR3 size: 14 residues. The source is a girl aged 5-17 years with multiple sclerosis. The J gene is TRBJ2-7, the V gene TRBV19, with D unresolved. Material for sequencing was blood. The CDR3 sequence: CASSMQGYGYEQYF. The CDR3 DNA reads as TGTGCCAGTAGTATGCAAGGGTACGGCTACGAGCAGTACTTC.